The next 27 T cell receptor beta chains were all read from a single sample in a study of blood T cell repertoires in COVID-19. Profiling relied on immunoSEQ multiplex PCR, and the TCRdb table lists in-frame clones only, not all of them. The sample includes 60,000 to 70,000 clones, approximately 82% of them seen just once. Source material: peripheral blood. Receptors originate from a man aged 55-75 years with acute or convalescent COVID-19.

The rearrangement links TRBV11-2 to TRBJ1-2; 7 bases align to TRBD1. There are 15 residues in the CDR3. The junction had 8 bases not matched to a gene; V was cut back by 2 bases and J by 5 bases. CDR1 and CDR2 from the germline V gene are SGHAT and FQNNGV. The CDR3 sequence is CASSLNRWTGYGYTF. The CDR3 DNA reads as TGTGCCAGCAGCTTAAATCGGTGGACAGGTTATGGCTACACCTTC.

The chain uses TRBV5-1 and TRBJ2-6, with D possibly matching TRBD1 (5 bases). CDR1 and CDR2 (germline): SGHRS, YFSETQ. There are 14 residues in the CDR3. The V end was cut by 4 bases, the J end by 4 bases, with 9 bases between. DNA for the CDR3: TGCGCCAGCAGCCAGGGTTCCGGGGCCAACGTCCTGACTTTC. This sequence encodes CASSQGSGANVLTF.

The genes are TRBV19 and TRBJ2-3, with 9 nucleotides matching TRBD2. Losses at the gene ends were 1 base for V and 3 bases for J; bases not matched to a gene: 5. Germline V gene data show CDR1 as LNHDA and CDR2 as SQIVND (reference sequence). This CDR3 is 16 amino acids long. The chain's CDR3 is CASSIAAGGPTDTQYF. CDR3 nucleotides: TGTGCCAGTAGTATAGCTGCGGGGGGGCCGACAGATACGCAGTATTTT.

This chain uses TRBV6-2 or TRBV6-3 with TRBJ1-1, with 7 bases matching TRBD1. Germline assignment: CDR1 MNHEY and CDR2 SVGEGT. V gave up 2 bases and J gave up 5 bases; unmatched junction bases: 14. The CDR3 is made up of 17 amino acids. The CDR3 is CASSYPVLLTGRTEAFF. DNA for the CDR3: TGTGCCAGCAGTTACCCTGTCTTATTGACAGGGCGGACTGAAGCTTTCTTT.

J is TRBJ2-5 and V is TRBV5-6, with TRBD2 as a possible D gene (5 bases). The CDR3 is made up of 15 amino acids. In germline, CDR1 is SGHDT, CDR2 YYEEEE. V lost 4 bases, J lost 4 bases, and 17 bases lay in between. The CDR3 sequence is CASSPPGVQRETQYF. In nucleotides, the CDR3 is TGTGCCAGCAGCCCCCCCGGGGTTCAGCGAGAGACCCAGTACTTC.

This clone was detected only a few times. The chain links TRBV6-5 to TRBJ1-5; 10 bases line up with TRBD1. Germline V gives CDR1 MNHEY, CDR2 SVGAGI. The CDR3 loop spans 15 amino acids. CDR3 sequence (DNA): TGTGTTACAAGACAGGGGGCTTATAGCAATCAGCCCCAGCATTTT. Its protein is CVTRQGAYSNQPQHF.

The chain employs TRBV5-1 and TRBJ1-2; D is ambiguous. This CDR3 has 13 residues. The germline CDR1 and CDR2 sequences are SGHRS and YFSETQ. V was pared by 4 bases and J by 6 bases, with 13 bases between. CDR3 amino acids: CASSPTLRDGYTF. DNA of the CDR3: TGCGCCAGCAGCCCGACCCTACGGGATGGCTACACCTTC. The full variable domain, rest sourced from reference TRBV5-1 and TRBJ1-2, is KAGVTQTPRYLIKTRGQQVTLSCSPISGHRSVSWYQQTPGQGLQFLFEYFSETQRNKGNFPGRFSGRQFSNSRSEMNVSTLELGDSALYLCASSPTLRDGYTFGSGTRLTVV.

Comment on this clone: The junction and the germline gene differ at one end; a read error may be behind it. The chain is built from TRBV2 and TRBJ1-3; D ambiguous. The length of the CDR3 is 14 residues. Germline V gene data show CDR1 as SNHLY and CDR2 as FYNNEI. The CDR3 DNA follows: TGTGCCAGCAGGGAAGATAACTCTGGAAACACCATATATTTT. Translation gives CASREDNSGNTIYF. Filled out from reference TRBV2 and TRBJ1-3, the complete variable domain reads EPEVTQTPSHQVTQMGQEVILRCVPISNHLYFYWYRQILGQKVEFLVSFYNNEISEKSEIFDDQFSVERPDGSNFTLKIRSTKLEDSAMYFCASREDNSGNTIYFGEGSWLTVV.

The V and J genes are TRBV5-6 and TRBJ2-3; 15 bases are shared with TRBD2. The length of the CDR3 is 16 residues. CDR1 is SGHDT and CDR2 is YYEEEE in the germline V gene. The ends lost 4 bases at V and 2 bases at J; junction bases unmatched: 2. CDR3 residues: CASSGTSGGFTDTQYF. CDR3 DNA: TGTGCCAGCAGCGGGACTAGCGGGGGGTTCACAGATACGCAGTATTTT.

V and J are TRBV30 and TRBJ2-1; 9 bases map to TRBD2. In germline, CDR1 is GTSNPN, CDR2 SVGIG (reference sequence). The J segment lost 0 bases and the V segment lost 1 base, leaving 10 bases of the junction unmatched. The CDR3 contains 18 residues. The CDR3 coding sequence is TGTGCCTGGAGTGCACTAGCGGGTACTGGAAACTCCTACAATGAGCAGTTCTTC. It translates to CAWSALAGTGNSYNEQFF.

V gene TRBV5-1 combines with J gene TRBJ2-5; TRBD1 matches 8 bases. Per germline, CDR1 SGHRS and CDR2 YFSETQ. The CDR3 spans 14 residues. Trimming at V came to 0 bases and at J to 2 bases, leaving 0 bases not matched to a gene. The CDR3 DNA sequence: TGCGCCAGCAGCTTGGGGACAGGGCAAGAGACCCAGTACTTC. It encodes CASSLGTGQETQYF. Drawing the rest from reference TRBV5-1 and TRBJ2-5, the complete variable domain is KAGVTQTPRYLIKTRGQQVTLSCSPISGHRSVSWYQQTPGQGLQFLFEYFSETQRNKGNFPGRFSGRQFSNSRSEMNVSTLELGDSALYLCASSLGTGQETQYFGPGTRLLVL.

The J gene is TRBJ2-1, the V gene TRBV2; 7 nucleotides match TRBD1. V lost 3 bases and J lost 7; bases outside the gene matches: 6. The CDR3 extends over 14 amino acids. Germline CDR1 reads SNHLY; CDR2 reads FYNNEI. CDR3 region: CASSDARGQNEQFF. DNA of the CDR3: TGTGCCAGCAGTGATGCCAGGGGACAGAATGAGCAGTTCTTC. Variable domain in full (rest from reference TRBV2 and TRBJ2-1): EPEVTQTPSHQVTQMGQEVILRCVPISNHLYFYWYRQILGQKVEFLVSFYNNEISEKSEIFDDQFSVERPDGSNFTLKIRSTKLEDSAMYFCASSDARGQNEQFFGPGTRLTVL.

The V gene is TRBV27, the J gene TRBJ1-1; perhaps TRBD1 as D (5 bases). This CDR3 comprises 14 residues. Looked up from germline, CDR1 is MNHEY and CDR2 is SMNVEV (reference sequence). The V and J ends lost 6 bases and 0 bases respectively, with 11 bases between them. DNA of the CDR3: TGTGCCAGCAGATGGGGACTGCTGAACACTGAAGCTTTCTTT. Its translation: CASRWGLLNTEAFF.

CDR3 residues: CASSRNEASGQFF. The CDR3 DNA sequence: TGTGCCAGCAGTCGAAATGAGGCTTCCGGGCAGTTCTTC. V usage is TRBV6-4 and J usage is TRBJ2-1; D remains unclear. Germline assignment: CDR1 MRHNA and CDR2 SNTAGT. V lost 5 bases to trimming and J lost 12 bases, with 17 bases between them. The CDR3 sequence is 13 residues long.

The chain couples TRBV4-2 to TRBJ1-2; 8 bases match TRBD1. V gave up 3 bases and J gave up 6 bases; unmatched junction bases: 6. The CDR3 contains 14 residues. Germline CDR1 reads LGHNA; CDR2 reads YNFKEQ. The CDR3 here is CASSQSGQAHGYTF. CDR3 coding DNA: TGTGCCAGCAGCCAGTCGGGACAGGCCCATGGCTACACCTTC.

The J gene is TRBJ1-4, the V gene TRBV16; D gene uncertain. The CDR3 runs to 17 residues. The germline V gene encodes CDR1 KGHSY and CDR2 FQNENV. V was clipped by 3 bases and J by 7 bases, with 21 bases between them. The CDR3, as DNA: TGTGCCAGCAGCCACTCAGTGTCGGTACAGACCGGTGAAAAACTGTTTTTT. As protein: CASSHSVSVQTGEKLFF.

The J gene is TRBJ2-5, the V gene TRBV5-4; D ambiguous. Germline CDR1 SGHNT, CDR2 YYREEE (reference sequence). Trimming shortened V by 0 bases and J by 4 bases, and 13 bases separated the two germline ends. This CDR3 has 15 amino acids. The CDR3 region has the DNA TGTGCCAGCAGCTTGGATAGCCAGTCAACAGAGACCCAGTACTTC. It codes for CASSLDSQSTETQYF.

The rearrangement uses TRBV5-1 and TRBJ1-1; unclear D gene. Per germline, CDR1 SGHRS and CDR2 YFSETQ. The germline V and J ends were trimmed by 0 bases and 6 bases, with 15 bases remaining between them. The CDR3 is 15 amino acids. The CDR3, as DNA: TGCGCCAGCAGCTTGGCTACAAGCGCCATGTCTGAAGCTTTCTTT. This translates into CASSLATSAMSEAFF.

In DNA form, the CDR3 reads TGTGCCAGCAGCTTCCTGCGACAAGTGGCAGGGCTAGAGACCCAGTACTTC. It codes for CASSFLRQVAGLETQYF. This chain connects TRBV5-6 to TRBJ2-5, with D maybe TRBD1 (5 bases). This CDR3 is 17 amino acids long. CDR1 and CDR2 (germline): SGHDT, YYEEEE. V was pared by 2 bases and J by 4 bases, with 21 bases between.

The V gene is TRBV3-1 (or the pseudogene TRBV3-2), the J gene TRBJ1-6; tentative D call: TRBD1 (5 bases). Trimming stripped 7 bases from V and 0 bases from J, with 7 bases between. The CDR3 covers 14 residues. Germline V gene data show CDR1 as LGHDT and CDR2 as YNNKEL (reference sequence). The CDR3 DNA sequence: TGTGCCAGCACCACAGGCTCCTATAATTCACCCCTCCACTTT. Translated, it gives CASTTGSYNSPLHF.

In this sample, this clone turned up many times. J is TRBJ2-2 and V is TRBV5-4; TRBD2 matches at 9 bases. V lost 4 bases, J lost 3 bases, and 4 bases stayed unmatched. The CDR3 has 15 amino acids. CDR1 and CDR2 from the germline V gene are SGHNT and YYREEE (reference sequence). CDR3 residues: CASSRTSADTGELFF. In DNA, the CDR3 is TGTGCCAGCAGCAGGACTAGCGCAGACACCGGGGAGCTGTTTTTT.

V gene TRBV5-4 combines with J gene TRBJ2-7; 9 nucleotides align to TRBD1. Trimming took 4 bases from V and 2 from J; bases not matched to a gene: 10. CDR3 length: 16 residues. Germline CDR1 SGHNT, CDR2 YYREEE (reference sequence). CDR3 sequence (DNA): TGTGCCAGCAGCCCCCCCAGGACAGGGGAGGCCTACGAGCAGTACTTC. This gives the protein CASSPPRTGEAYEQYF. Using reference TRBV5-4 and TRBJ2-7 for the parts outside the CDR3, the full variable domain is ETGVTQSPTHLIKTRGQQVTLRCSSQSGHNTVSWYQQALGQGPQFIFQYYREEENGRGNFPPRFSGLQFPNYSSELNVNALELDDSALYLCASSPPRTGEAYEQYFGPGTRLTVT.

This rearrangement joins TRBV24-1 to TRBJ2-5; TRBD2 matches at 7 bases. The CDR3 has 15 residues. J was trimmed by 6 bases and V by 4 bases; bases with no gene match: 10. Germline CDR1 is KGHDR and CDR2 is SFDVKD. DNA of the CDR3: TGTGCCACCAGTGAACGGGGAGGGCCCGAGAAGACCCAGTACTTC. This gives the protein CATSERGGPEKTQYF.

The CDR3 here is CASSSERGVQETQYF. The CDR3 DNA sequence: TGTGCCAGCAGCTCGGAGCGGGGGGTCCAAGAGACCCAGTACTTC. The V gene is TRBV5-8, the J gene TRBJ2-5, with 9 bases fitting TRBD2. J was trimmed by 1 base and V by 3 bases; bases with no gene match: 4. Germline V CDR1 and CDR2: SGHTS, YDEGEE. CDR3 size: 15 residues.

The chain is built from TRBV10-1 and TRBJ1-5, with 7 bases that match TRBD1. J lost 6 bases, V lost 5 bases, and 4 bases had no gene match. The germline V gene has CDR1 WNHNN and CDR2 SYGVQD (reference sequence). CDR3 size: 13 residues. The CDR3 DNA follows: TGCGCCAGCAGTACAGGGGTAGGTCAGCCCCAGCATTTT. Its protein product is CASSTGVGQPQHF.

V and J are TRBV5-5 and TRBJ1-1, with 9 nucleotides matching TRBD1. CDR1 SGHKS and CDR2 YYEKEE come from the germline V gene (reference sequence). The V segment lost 2 bases and the J segment 5 bases; nucleotides outside the gene matches: 7. The CDR3 extends over 15 amino acids. In DNA form, the CDR3 reads TGTGCCAGCAGCTTCGCCGGGACAGGGTTTACTGAAGCTTTCTTT. This sequence encodes CASSFAGTGFTEAFF.

The chain uses TRBV27 and TRBJ1-5; 8 bases line up with TRBD1. The V segment lost 2 bases and the J segment 2 bases; nucleotides outside the gene matches: 5. The CDR3 covers 16 residues. The germline V gene encodes CDR1 MNHEY and CDR2 SMNVEV (reference sequence). CDR3 sequence reads: CASSLAGGRGNQPQHF. Here the CDR3 DNA reads TGTGCCAGCAGTTTAGCAGGGGGCCGTGGCAATCAGCCCCAGCATTTT.